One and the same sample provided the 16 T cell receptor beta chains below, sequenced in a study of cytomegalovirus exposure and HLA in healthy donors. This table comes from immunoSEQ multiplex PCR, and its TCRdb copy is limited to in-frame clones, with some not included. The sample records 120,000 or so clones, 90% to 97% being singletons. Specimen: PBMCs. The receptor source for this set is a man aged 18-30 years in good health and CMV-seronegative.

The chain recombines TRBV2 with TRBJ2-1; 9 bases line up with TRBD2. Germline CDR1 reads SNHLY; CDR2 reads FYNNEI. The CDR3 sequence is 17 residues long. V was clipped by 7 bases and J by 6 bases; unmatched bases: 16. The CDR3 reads CASNMGGLAPEVNEQFF. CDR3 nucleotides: TGTGCCAGCAATATGGGGGGACTAGCTCCCGAAGTCAATGAGCAGTTCTTC.

The CDR3 is CASSRSWYEQYF. CDR3 DNA: TGTGCCAGCAGCCGGTCTTGGTACGAGCAGTACTTC. This sequence joins TRBV5-6 and TRBJ2-7; unclear D gene. Germline V gene lookup returns CDR1 SGHDT and CDR2 YYEEEE. The CDR3 runs to 12 residues. V was cut by 4 bases and J by 4 bases, with 9 bases left in between.

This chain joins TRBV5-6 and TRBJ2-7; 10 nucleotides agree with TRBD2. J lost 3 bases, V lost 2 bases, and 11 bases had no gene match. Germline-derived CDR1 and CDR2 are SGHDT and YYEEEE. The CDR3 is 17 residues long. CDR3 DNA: TGTGCCAGCAGCTTTCGAGTAGCGGGAGGCCCTAACTACGAGCAGTACTTC. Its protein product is CASSFRVAGGPNYEQYF.

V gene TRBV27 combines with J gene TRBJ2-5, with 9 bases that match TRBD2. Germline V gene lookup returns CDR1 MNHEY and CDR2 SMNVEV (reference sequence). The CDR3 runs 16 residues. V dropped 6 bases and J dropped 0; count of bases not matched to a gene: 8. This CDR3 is CASSLLAGGYQETQYF. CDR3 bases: TGTGCCAGCAGCCTACTGGCGGGAGGGTACCAAGAGACCCAGTACTTC.

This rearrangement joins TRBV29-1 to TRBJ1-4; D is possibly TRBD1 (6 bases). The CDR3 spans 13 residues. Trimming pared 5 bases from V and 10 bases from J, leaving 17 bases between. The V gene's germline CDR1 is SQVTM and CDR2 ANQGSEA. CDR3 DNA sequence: TGCAGCGTTCAACCGCCGCAAGGGGGAAAACTGTTTTTT. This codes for CSVQPPQGGKLFF.

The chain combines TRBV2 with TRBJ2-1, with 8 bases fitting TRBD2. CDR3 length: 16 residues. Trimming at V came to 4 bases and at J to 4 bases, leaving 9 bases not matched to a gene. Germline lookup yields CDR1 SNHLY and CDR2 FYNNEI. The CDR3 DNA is TGTGCCAGCAGTGCTATGACTAGCGCCAATTACAATGAGCAGTTCTTC. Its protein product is CASSAMTSANYNEQFF.

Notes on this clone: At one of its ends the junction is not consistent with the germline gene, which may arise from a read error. The CDR3 sequence is CASSLTRDADTQYF. DNA for the CDR3: TGTGCCAGCAGCCTAACCAGGGATGCAGATACGCAGTATTTT. The chain combines TRBV7-3 with TRBJ2-3, with a tentative D call TRBD1 (5 bases). This CDR3 comprises 14 residues. Germline V gene data show CDR1 as SGHTA and CDR2 as FQGTGA.

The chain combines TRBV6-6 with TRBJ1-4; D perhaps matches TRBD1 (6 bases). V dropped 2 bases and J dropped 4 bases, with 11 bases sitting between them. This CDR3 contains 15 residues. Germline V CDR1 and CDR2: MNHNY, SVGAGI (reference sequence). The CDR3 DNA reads TGTGCCAGCAGTTACGGCATAGGGGGTAATGAAAAACTGTTTTTT. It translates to CASSYGIGGNEKLFF.

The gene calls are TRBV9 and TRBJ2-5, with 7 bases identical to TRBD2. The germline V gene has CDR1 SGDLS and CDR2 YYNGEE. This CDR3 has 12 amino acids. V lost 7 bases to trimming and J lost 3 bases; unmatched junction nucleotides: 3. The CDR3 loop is CASGGEEETQYF. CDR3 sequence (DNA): TGTGCCAGCGGGGGGGAGGAAGAGACCCAGTACTTC.

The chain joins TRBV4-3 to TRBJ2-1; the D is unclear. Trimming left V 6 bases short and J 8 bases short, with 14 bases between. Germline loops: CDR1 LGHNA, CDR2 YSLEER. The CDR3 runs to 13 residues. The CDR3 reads CASRLGVGDEQFF. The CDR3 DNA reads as TGCGCCAGCAGGCTTGGCGTGGGCGATGAGCAGTTCTTC.

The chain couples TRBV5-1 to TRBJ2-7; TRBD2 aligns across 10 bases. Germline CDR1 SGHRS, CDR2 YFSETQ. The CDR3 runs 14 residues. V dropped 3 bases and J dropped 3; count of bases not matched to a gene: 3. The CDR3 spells CASSYGLAVYEQYF. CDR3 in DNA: TGCGCCAGCAGCTACGGACTAGCGGTCTACGAGCAGTACTTC.

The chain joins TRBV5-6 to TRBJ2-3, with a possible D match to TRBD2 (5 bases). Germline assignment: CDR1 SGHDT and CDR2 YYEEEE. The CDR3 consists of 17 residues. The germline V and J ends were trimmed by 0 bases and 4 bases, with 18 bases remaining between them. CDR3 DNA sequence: TGTGCCAGCAGCTTGGGGAGGATCGGGTCTTGGGCAGATACGCAGTATTTT. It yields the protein CASSLGRIGSWADTQYF.

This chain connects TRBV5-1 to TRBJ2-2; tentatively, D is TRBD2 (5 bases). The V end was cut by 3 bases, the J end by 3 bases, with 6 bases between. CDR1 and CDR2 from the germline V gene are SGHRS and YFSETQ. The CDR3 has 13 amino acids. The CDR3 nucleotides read TGCGCCAGCAGCTCACTAGACACCGGGGAGCTGTTTTTT. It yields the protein CASSSLDTGELFF.

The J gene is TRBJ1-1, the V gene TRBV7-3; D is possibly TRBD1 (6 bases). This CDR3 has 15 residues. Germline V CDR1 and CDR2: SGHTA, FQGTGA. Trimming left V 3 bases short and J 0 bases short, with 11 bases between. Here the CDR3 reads CASSLGAGVNTEAFF. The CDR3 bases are TGTGCCAGCAGCTTGGGGGCAGGGGTGAACACTGAAGCTTTCTTT.

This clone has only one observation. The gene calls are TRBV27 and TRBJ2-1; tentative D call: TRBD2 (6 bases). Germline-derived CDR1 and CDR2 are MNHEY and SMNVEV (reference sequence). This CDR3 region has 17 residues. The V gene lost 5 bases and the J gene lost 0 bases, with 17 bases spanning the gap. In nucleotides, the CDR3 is TGTGCCAGCAGTATCCCCCCCGGGAGATCCTCCTACAATGAGCAGTTCTTC. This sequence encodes CASSIPPGRSSYNEQFF.

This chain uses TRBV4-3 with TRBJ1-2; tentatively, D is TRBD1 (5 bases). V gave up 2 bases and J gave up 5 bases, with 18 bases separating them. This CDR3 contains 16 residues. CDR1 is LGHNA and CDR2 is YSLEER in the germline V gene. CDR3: CASSQSKGQKRYGYTF. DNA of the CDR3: TGCGCCAGCAGCCAAAGCAAGGGGCAGAAAAGATATGGCTACACCTTC.